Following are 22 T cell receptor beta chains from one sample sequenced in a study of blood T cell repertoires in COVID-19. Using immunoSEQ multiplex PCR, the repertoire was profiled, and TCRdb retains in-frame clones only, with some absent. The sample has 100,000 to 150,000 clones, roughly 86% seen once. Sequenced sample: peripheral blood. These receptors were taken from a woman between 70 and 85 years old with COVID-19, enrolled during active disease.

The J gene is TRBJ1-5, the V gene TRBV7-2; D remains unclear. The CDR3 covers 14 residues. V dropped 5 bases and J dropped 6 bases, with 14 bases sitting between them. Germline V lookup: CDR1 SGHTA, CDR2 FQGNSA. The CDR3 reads CASSLIGERQPQHF. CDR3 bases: TGTGCCAGCAGCCTAATAGGAGAGCGTCAGCCCCAGCATTTT.

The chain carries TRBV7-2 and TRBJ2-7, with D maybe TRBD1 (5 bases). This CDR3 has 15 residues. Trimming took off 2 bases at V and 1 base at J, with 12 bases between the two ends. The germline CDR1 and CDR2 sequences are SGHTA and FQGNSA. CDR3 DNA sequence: TGTGCCAGCAGCTTACAGGGAATCAAGTCCTACGAGCAGTACTTC. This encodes CASSLQGIKSYEQYF.

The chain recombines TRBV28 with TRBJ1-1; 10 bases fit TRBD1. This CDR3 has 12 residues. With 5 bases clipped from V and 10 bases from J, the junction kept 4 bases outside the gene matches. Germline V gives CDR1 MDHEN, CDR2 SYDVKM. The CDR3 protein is CASSLRTGGAFF. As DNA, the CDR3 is TGTGCCAGCAGTCTAAGGACAGGGGGAGCTTTCTTT.

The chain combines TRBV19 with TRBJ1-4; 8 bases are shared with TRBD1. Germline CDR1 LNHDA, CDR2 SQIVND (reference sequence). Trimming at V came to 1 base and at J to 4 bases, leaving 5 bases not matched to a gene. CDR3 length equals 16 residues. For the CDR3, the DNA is TGTGCCAGTAGTATAGGCGGGACAGGCAATAATGAAAAACTGTTTTTT. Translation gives CASSIGGTGNNEKLFF.

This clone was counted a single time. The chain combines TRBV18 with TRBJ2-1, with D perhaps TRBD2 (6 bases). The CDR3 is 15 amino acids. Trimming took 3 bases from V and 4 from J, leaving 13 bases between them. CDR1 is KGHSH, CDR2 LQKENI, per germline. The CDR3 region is CASSPSEGGYNEQFF. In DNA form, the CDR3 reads TGTGCCAGCTCACCTTCGGAGGGTGGTTACAATGAGCAGTTCTTC.

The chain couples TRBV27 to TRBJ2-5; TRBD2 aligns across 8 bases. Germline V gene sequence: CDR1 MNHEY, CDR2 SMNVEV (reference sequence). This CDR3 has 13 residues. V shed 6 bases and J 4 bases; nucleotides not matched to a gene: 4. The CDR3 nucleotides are TGTGCCAGCAGCCAGCGGGGGCCAGAGACCCAGTACTTC. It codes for CASSQRGPETQYF.

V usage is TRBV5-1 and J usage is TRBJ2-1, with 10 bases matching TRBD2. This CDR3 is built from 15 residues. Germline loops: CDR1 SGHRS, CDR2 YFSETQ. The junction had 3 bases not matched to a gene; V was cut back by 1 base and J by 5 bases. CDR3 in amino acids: CASSLKLAGNNEQFF. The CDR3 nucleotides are TGCGCCAGCAGCTTGAAACTAGCGGGGAACAATGAGCAGTTCTTC.

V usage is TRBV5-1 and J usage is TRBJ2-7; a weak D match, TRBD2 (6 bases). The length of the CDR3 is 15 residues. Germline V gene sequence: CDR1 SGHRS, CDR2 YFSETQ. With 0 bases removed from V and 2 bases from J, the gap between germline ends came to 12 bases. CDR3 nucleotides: TGCGCCAGCAGCTTGGCGCCGGGGGAAACCTACGAGCAGTACTTC. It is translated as CASSLAPGETYEQYF.

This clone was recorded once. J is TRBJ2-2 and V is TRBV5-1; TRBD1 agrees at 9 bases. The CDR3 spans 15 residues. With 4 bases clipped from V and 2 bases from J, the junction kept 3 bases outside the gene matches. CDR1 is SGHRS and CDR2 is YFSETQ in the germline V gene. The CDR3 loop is CASSLQGANTGELFF. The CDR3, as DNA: TGCGCCAGCAGCCTACAGGGGGCAAACACCGGGGAGCTGTTTTTT.

The CDR3 spells CASSAQGGETQYF. CDR3 coding DNA: TGTGCCAGTAGTGCACAGGGTGGGGAGACCCAGTACTTC. The chain has TRBV19 and TRBJ2-5, with D perhaps matching TRBD1 (6 bases). Trimming stripped 5 bases from V and 5 bases from J, with 12 bases between. The V gene's germline CDR1 is LNHDA and CDR2 SQIVND (reference sequence). The CDR3 is made up of 13 amino acids.

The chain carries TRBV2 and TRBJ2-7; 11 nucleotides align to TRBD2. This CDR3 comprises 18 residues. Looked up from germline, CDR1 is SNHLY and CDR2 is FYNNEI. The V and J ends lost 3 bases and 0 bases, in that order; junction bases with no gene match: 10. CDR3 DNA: TGTGCCAGCAGTGAGAGGCTAGCGGGGGGCAGCACCTCCTACGAGCAGTACTTC. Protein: CASSERLAGGSTSYEQYF.

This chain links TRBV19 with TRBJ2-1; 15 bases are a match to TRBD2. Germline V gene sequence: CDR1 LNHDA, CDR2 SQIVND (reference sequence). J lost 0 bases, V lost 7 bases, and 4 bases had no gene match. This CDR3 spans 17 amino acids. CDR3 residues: CASTGLAGGPSYNEQFF. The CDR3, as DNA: TGTGCCAGTACCGGACTAGCGGGGGGGCCCTCCTACAATGAGCAGTTCTTC.

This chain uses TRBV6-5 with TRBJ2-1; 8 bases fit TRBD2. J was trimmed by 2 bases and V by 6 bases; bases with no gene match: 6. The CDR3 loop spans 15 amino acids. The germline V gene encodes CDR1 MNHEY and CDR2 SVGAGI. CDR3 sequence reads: CASSPAGVTYNEQFF. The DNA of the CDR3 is TGTGCCAGCAGCCCAGCGGGGGTTACCTACAATGAGCAGTTCTTC.

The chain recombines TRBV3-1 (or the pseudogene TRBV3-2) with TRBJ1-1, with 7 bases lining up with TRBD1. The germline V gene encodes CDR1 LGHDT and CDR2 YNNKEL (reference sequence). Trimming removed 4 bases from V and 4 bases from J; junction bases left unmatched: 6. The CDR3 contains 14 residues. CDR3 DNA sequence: TGTGCCAGCAGCCGACGTCAGGGGGGCACTGAAGCTTTCTTT. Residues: CASSRRQGGTEAFF.

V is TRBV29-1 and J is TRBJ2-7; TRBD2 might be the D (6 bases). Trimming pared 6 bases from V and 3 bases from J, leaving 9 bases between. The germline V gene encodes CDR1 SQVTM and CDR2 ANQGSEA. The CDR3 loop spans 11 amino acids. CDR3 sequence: CSVAEGYEQYF. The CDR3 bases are TGCAGCGTCGCGGAGGGCTACGAGCAGTACTTC.

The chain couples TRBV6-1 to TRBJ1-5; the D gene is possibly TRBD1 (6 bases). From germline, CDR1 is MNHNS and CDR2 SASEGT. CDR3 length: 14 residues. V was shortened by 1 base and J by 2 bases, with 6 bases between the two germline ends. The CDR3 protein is CASSEGQGNQPQHF. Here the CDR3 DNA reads TGTGCCAGCAGTGAAGGACAGGGCAATCAGCCCCAGCATTTT.

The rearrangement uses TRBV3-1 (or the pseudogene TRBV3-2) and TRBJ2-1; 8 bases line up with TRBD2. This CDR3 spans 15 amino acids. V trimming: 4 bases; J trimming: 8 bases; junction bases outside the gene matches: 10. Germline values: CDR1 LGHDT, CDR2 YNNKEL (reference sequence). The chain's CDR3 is CASSPQGAGGYEQFF. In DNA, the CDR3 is TGTGCCAGCAGCCCTCAGGGCGCGGGGGGCTATGAGCAGTTCTTC.

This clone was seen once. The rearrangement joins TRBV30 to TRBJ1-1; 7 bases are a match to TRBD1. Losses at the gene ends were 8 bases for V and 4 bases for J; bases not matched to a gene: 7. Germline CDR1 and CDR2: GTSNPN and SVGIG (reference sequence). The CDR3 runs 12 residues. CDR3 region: CALRDSSTEAFF. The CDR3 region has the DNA TGTGCCCTCCGGGACAGTTCCACTGAAGCTTTCTTT. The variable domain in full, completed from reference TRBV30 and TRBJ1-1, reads SQTIHQWPATLVQPVGSPLSLECTVEGTSNPNLYWYRQAAGRGLQLLFYSVGIGQISSEVPQNLSASRPQDRQFILSSKKLLLSDSGFYLCALRDSSTEAFFGQGTRLTVV.

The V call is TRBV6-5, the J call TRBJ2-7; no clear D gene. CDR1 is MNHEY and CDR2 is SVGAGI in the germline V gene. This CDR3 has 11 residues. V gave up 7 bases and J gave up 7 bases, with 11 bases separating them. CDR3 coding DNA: TGTGCCAGCATTTGGCATTGGGAGCAGTACTTC. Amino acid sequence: CASIWHWEQYF.

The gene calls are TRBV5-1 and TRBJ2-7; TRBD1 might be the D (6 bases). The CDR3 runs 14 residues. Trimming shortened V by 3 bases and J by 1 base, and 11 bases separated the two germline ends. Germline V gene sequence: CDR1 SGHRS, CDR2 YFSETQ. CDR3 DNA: TGCGCCAGCAGCTCTCAACAGGGATCCTACGAGCAGTACTTC. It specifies CASSSQQGSYEQYF.

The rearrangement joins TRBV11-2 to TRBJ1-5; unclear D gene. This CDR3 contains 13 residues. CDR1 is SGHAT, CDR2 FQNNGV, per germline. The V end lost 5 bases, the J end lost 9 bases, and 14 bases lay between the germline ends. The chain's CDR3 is CASSGTGRSPQHF. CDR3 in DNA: TGTGCCAGCAGCGGAACCGGGAGGTCGCCCCAGCATTTT.

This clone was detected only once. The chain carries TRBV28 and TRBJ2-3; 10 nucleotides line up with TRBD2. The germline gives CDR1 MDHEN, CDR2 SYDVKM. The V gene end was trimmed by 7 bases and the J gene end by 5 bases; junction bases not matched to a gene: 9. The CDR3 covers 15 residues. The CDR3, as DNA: TGTGCCAGCAATACAGCGGGGGGGCGCGTAGATACGCAGTATTTT. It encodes CASNTAGGRVDTQYF.